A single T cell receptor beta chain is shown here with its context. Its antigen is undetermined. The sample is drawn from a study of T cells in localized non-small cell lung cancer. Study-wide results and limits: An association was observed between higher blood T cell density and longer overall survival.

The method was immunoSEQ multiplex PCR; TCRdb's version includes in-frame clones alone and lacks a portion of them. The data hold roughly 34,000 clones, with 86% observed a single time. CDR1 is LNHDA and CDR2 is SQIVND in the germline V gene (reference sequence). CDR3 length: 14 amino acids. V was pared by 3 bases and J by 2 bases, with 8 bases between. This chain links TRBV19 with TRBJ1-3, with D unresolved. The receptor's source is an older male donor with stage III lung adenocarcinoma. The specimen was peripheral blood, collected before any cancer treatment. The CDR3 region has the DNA TGTGCCAGTAGTATGAGGACGGCTGGAAACACCATATATTTT. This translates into CASSMRTAGNTIYF.